This TCR beta chain was obtained from a study of blood T cell repertoires in COVID-19. Study background: The study drew acute and convalescent COVID-19 samples from the United States, Italy and Spain.

As originally analysed: Cell counts per sample came from amplifying reference gene primers. TCRdb's table, derived via immunoSEQ multiplex PCR, lists solely in-frame clones and lacks some. V and J calls and clone size are given by that table; D and trimming were obtained from the DNA. The sample has roughly 230,000 clones, 85% seen once. V was cut by 4 bases and J by 3 bases, with 4 bases left in between. Germline V lookup: CDR1 MNHEY, CDR2 SMNVEV (reference sequence). The CDR3 is 11 residues long. The chain recombines TRBV27 with TRBJ2-7; the D is unclear. This TCR derives from a woman aged 55-69 years with active or convalescent COVID-19. The sequenced material came from peripheral blood. For the CDR3, the DNA is TGTGCCAGCAGTTACGGCTACGAGCAGTACTTC. Translated, it gives CASSYGYEQYF.